The clone carrying this T cell receptor (beta chain) showed up many times. Its antigen is still unknown. The sample belongs to a study of T cell repertoires in cytomegalovirus infection. Across the study: Based on public TCR beta signatures, there were indications of CMV infection and of a matching HLA type.

MiXCR, run by TCRdb on the reads, gives a single entry per CDR3 protein. The table records around 900,000 distinct CDR3 sequences, less than 40% of them present only once. Study-wide results and limits: Carriers of CMV and the relevant HLA type were discriminated by public TCR beta frequency. HLA-C-restricted CMV clonotypes gave the most frequent clonotype in two of eight donors.

The CDR3 loop spans 14 amino acids. The V gene end was trimmed by 10 bases and the J gene end by 2 bases; junction bases not matched to a gene: 4. CDR1 and CDR2 (germline): SNHLY, FYNNEI. The clonotype comes from a human donor in good health (CMV status not recorded). Some clones in this sample may be carry-over from other donors' samples. The chain is built from TRBV2 and TRBJ2-3; TRBD2 agrees at 12 bases. Sequenced here: cultured CD8+ T cells from PBMCs, sampled from culture after CMV antigen stimulation. CDR3: CATGLAGTTDTQYF. CDR3 coding DNA: TGTGCCACCGGACTAGCGGGGACCACAGATACGCAGTATTTT.